The source of this TCR beta chain is a study of shared clonotypes between healthy human individuals. Study-level findings and limits: In having few donors, the study represented limited genetic and exposure-history diversity. Generally, naive subsets (rather than memory subsets) showed larger estimated richness.

Naive CD8 cells were CD45RO-negative, positively selected for CCR7, excluding terminally differentiated effector memory CD45RA+ cells. The table came from immunoSEQ multiplex PCR; TCRdb's copy has only in-frame clones and leaves some out. The data show about 580,000 clones, with roughly 98% seen just once and 0.3% held by the top ten. This clone was seen only once. The target antigen is unknown. V lost 6 bases, J lost 2 bases, and 14 bases lay in between. From germline, CDR1 is MNHEY and CDR2 SVGAGI. The CDR3 extends over 15 amino acids. The TCR comes from a man between 25 and 39 years old in good health. What was sequenced was naive CD8+ T cells sorted from blood. The chain recombines TRBV6-5 with TRBJ2-1, with a possible D match to TRBD1 (5 bases). In nucleotides, the CDR3 is TGTGCCAGCAGACCGGACGGACAAACCTACAATGAGCAGTTCTTC. Encoded protein: CASRPDGQTYNEQFF.